These 8 T cell receptor beta chains were all obtained from the same sample, sequenced in a study of radiation and T cells in renal cell carcinoma. The assay was immunoSEQ multiplex PCR, and TCRdb's table has in-frame clones only and misses some. In the table there are 150,000 or so clones, roughly 86% of which are singletons. Time point reported: blood 2 weeks post-SBRT. Treatment here: 15 Gy SBRT to primary tumor, nephrectomy 4 weeks later. The source was blood, collected from a patient whose treatment included radiotherapy and nephrectomy. The receptors originated from a woman in her forties or fifties with renal cell carcinoma.

Of note for this clone: One junction end does not reproduce the germline sequence, and a read error may be involved. The gene calls are TRBV7-7 and TRBJ2-1; 7 bases agree with TRBD2. The germline gives CDR1 SSHAT, CDR2 FNYEAQ (reference sequence). The CDR3 runs to 14 residues. DNA of the CDR3: TGTGCTAGCAGCCCCGGGGGGTCCTCCAATGAGCAGTTCTTC. Amino acids: CASSPGGSSNEQFF.

The chain combines TRBV29-1 with TRBJ2-7; weak D call: TRBD2 (5 bases). Germline values: CDR1 SQVTM, CDR2 ANQGSEA. The ends were cut back, 4 bases at V and 3 bases at J, with 10 bases in the middle. This CDR3 region has 12 residues. CDR3 nucleotides: TGCAGCGTTGTAGTTAGCGTCTACGAGCAGTACTTC. This encodes CSVVVSVYEQYF.

The chain recombines TRBV18 with TRBJ1-5, with D possibly being TRBD1 (5 bases). Trimming removed 2 bases from V and 4 bases from J, with 15 bases in between. Germline assignment: CDR1 KGHSH and CDR2 LQKENI. The CDR3 has 16 amino acids. The CDR3 region is CASSPVGGKGNQPQHF. The CDR3 region has the DNA TGTGCCAGCTCACCAGTGGGAGGGAAGGGGAATCAGCCCCAGCATTTT.

The chain carries TRBV19 and TRBJ1-3, with a possible D match to TRBD1 (5 bases). The germline V gene encodes CDR1 LNHDA and CDR2 SQIVND (reference sequence). The CDR3 contains 15 residues. Trimming removed 7 bases at V and 0 bases at J, with 13 bases between. As DNA, the CDR3 is TGTGCCAGTATGTCGGACATTCTCTCTGGAAACACCATATATTTT. Translated: CASMSDILSGNTIYF.

Only a few counts were recorded for this clone. The chain couples TRBV7-9 to TRBJ1-1, with D maybe TRBD1 (5 bases). CDR3 length: 15 residues. CDR1 and CDR2 from the germline V gene are SEHNR and FQNEAQ (reference sequence). Trimming removed 1 base at V and 4 bases at J, with 13 bases between. In nucleotides, the CDR3 is TGTGCCAGCAGCTTAGAATGGGGGGAGGCCACTGAAGCTTTCTTT. Its translation is CASSLEWGEATEAFF. Based on the CDR3 plus reference TRBV7-9 and TRBJ1-1, the full variable domain is DTGVSQNPRHKITKRGQNVTFRCDPISEHNRLYWYRQTLGQGPEFLTYFQNEAQLEKSRLLSDRFSAERPKGSFSTLEIQRTEQGDSAMYLCASSLEWGEATEAFFGQGTRLTVV.

This chain links TRBV19 with TRBJ1-2; TRBD1 is a possible D gene (5 bases). There are 13 residues in the CDR3. In germline, CDR1 is LNHDA, CDR2 SQIVND (reference sequence). V lost 5 bases, J lost 2 bases, and 9 bases lay in between. The CDR3 protein is CASSFKGNYGYTF. The CDR3 coding sequence is TGTGCCAGTAGTTTCAAGGGGAACTATGGCTACACCTTC.

J is TRBJ2-1 and V is TRBV4-3; 10 nucleotides match TRBD1. This CDR3 is 14 amino acids long. Germline V gives CDR1 LGHNA, CDR2 YSLEER. Trimming took 4 bases from V and 6 from J; bases not matched to a gene: 3. Here the CDR3 reads CASSLGTGANEQFF. Written as DNA, the CDR3 is TGCGCCAGCAGCCTTGGGACAGGGGCCAATGAGCAGTTCTTC.

This chain joins TRBV14 and TRBJ2-7; no clear D gene. Per the germline V gene, CDR1 is SGHDN and CDR2 is FVKESK. V lost 1 base, J lost 3 bases, and 13 bases lay in between. CDR3 size: 15 residues. The CDR3 spells CASSQGRYGFYEQYF. The CDR3 DNA is TGTGCCAGCAGCCAAGGGCGATACGGTTTCTACGAGCAGTACTTC.